This entry lists 3 T cell receptor beta chains sequenced from one sample in a study of T cells in Graves' hyperthyroidism and ophthalmopathy. RNA transcripts were the template for amplifying TCR beta CDR3 regions. Carried out on the TCR CDR3, a first-round RT-PCR used the HTBI primer set. TCRdb fed the multiplex PCR reads into MiXCR, producing one record per CDR3 protein. The data hold about 500,000 distinct CDR3 sequences, with over 15% observed a single time. The sample comprised blood. These receptors originate from a woman younger than 30 with Graves' hyperthyroidism.

This clonotype was seen more than once but under ten times. This rearrangement joins TRBV10-3 to TRBJ2-3; TRBD2 aligns across 8 bases. CDR1 and CDR2 (germline): ENHRY, SYGVKD. V lost 4 bases to trimming and J lost 5 bases; unmatched junction nucleotides: 8. The CDR3 extends over 15 amino acids. CDR3 region: CAISGTREVKDTQYF. Written as DNA, the CDR3 is TGTGCCATCAGTGGTACGCGGGAGGTAAAAGATACGCAGTATTTT.

The J gene is TRBJ1-4, the V gene TRBV18; 8 positions agree with TRBD1. The CDR3 sequence is 16 residues long. J gave up 2 bases and V 0 bases, and 2 bases lay outside the gene matches. Germline CDR1 KGHSH, CDR2 LQKENI. The chain's CDR3 is CASSPPRTGTNEKLFF. CDR3 nucleotide sequence: TGTGCCAGCTCACCACCGCGGACAGGGACTAATGAAAAACTGTTTTTT.

This clonotype appeared many times. The V call is TRBV20-1, the J call TRBJ2-2, with TRBD1 as a possible D gene (6 bases). Trimming cost V 6 bases and J 1 base, with 15 bases left between them. Per the germline V gene, CDR1 is DFQATT and CDR2 is SNEGSKA (reference sequence). The CDR3 has 15 amino acids. CDR3 coding DNA: TGCAGTGCCAAAAGCTGGACAGAGAACACCGGGGAGCTGTTTTTT. This codes for CSAKSWTENTGELFF.